This T cell receptor (beta chain) is drawn from a study of blood T cells in healthy people across ages. In regard to this clonotype: The antigen is undetermined.

Combining a sample-barcoded 5' primer with a J-beta primer mix, a second PCR ran for 7 to 11 cycles. Each cDNA molecule was tagged by a template-switch adaptor with 12 random nucleotides. TCRdb passed the 5' RACE reads through MiXCR, listing each CDR3 protein once. The sample lists about 1,800,000 distinct CDR3 sequences; roughly 30% were seen once. Germline assignment: CDR1 MDHEN and CDR2 SYDVKM. The CDR3 consists of 15 residues. V was pared by 2 bases and J by 2 bases, with 12 bases between. Every participating donor contributed about 10 milliliters of peripheral blood through a draw. Study observations and caveats: Relative to aged donors, long-lived donors carried more naive CD4+ cells and displayed higher diversity.

The TCR sequence derives from a woman in her 30s in good health. Sequencing was done on a sample of blood. The chain is built from TRBV28 and TRBJ1-1, with D uncertain. CDR3 loop: CASSLRRTGNTEAFF. CDR3 DNA sequence: TGTGCCAGCAGTTTAAGACGGACCGGCAACACTGAAGCTTTCTTT. The full variable domain, completed using reference TRBV28 and TRBJ1-1, is DVKVTQSSRYLVKRTGEKVFLECVQDMDHENMFWYRQDPGLGLRLIYFSYDVKMKEKGDIPEGYSVSREKKERFSLILESASTNQTSMYLCASSLRRTGNTEAFFGQGTRLTVV.